Sequencing of this T cell receptor (beta chain) was carried out in a study of T-cell reconstitution after alpha-beta-depleted transplantation in children. Unique molecular identifiers featured in how the TCRbeta library was prepared. TCRdb passed the PCR reads through MiXCR, listing each CDR3 protein once. The sample includes about 410,000 distinct CDR3 sequences, 20% of them seen just once. CDR3 size: 15 residues. Germline assignment: CDR1 SGHRS and CDR2 YFSETQ. The V gene lost 0 bases and the J gene lost 1 base, with 11 bases spanning the gap. The origin of this receptor is a human donor who donated a stem cell graft to a child with acute myeloid leukemia. J is TRBJ2-7 and V is TRBV5-1; possible D gene TRBD2, 5 bases. The sequencing here drew on PBMCs from the stem cell graft donor, taken from the stem cell graft. The chain's CDR3 is CASSLGGSDSYEQYF. In nucleotides, the CDR3 is TGCGCCAGCAGCTTGGGCGGGTCAGATTCCTACGAGCAGTACTTC.